This entry lists 21 T cell receptor beta chains sequenced from one sample in a study of Graves' ophthalmopathy and Graves' hyperthyroidism. The authors amplified TCR beta CDR3 regions from RNA transcripts. In the first round, RT-PCR was carried out with HTBI primers, and a multiplex PCR formed the second round. TCRdb reanalysed the multiplex PCR reads using MiXCR and keeps one entry per CDR3 protein. The sample includes about 400,000 distinct CDR3 sequences, about 17% of them seen just once. The sequencing sample was made of peripheral blood. The receptors originated from a woman aged 18-29 years with Graves' ophthalmopathy.

This clonotype was seen at least ten times. The V and J genes are TRBV7-2 and TRBJ2-6; D call uncertain. This CDR3 is 13 amino acids long. V dropped 5 bases and J dropped 6 bases, with 8 bases sitting between them. CDR1 and CDR2 from the germline V gene are SGHTA and FQGNSA. The CDR3 loop reads CASSPLEANVLTF. CDR3 DNA: TGTGCCAGCAGCCCCCTTGAGGCCAACGTCCTGACTTTC.

V is TRBV24-1 and J is TRBJ2-7, with D possibly matching TRBD2 (5 bases). Trimming stripped 10 bases from V and 5 bases from J, with 11 bases between. The CDR3 has 11 amino acids. CDR1 and CDR2 (germline): KGHDR, SFDVKD. CDR3 coding DNA: TGTGCCACTGGGCGAGGGAACGAGCAGTACTTC. This codes for CATGRGNEQYF.

This clonotype appeared many times. The CDR3 DNA reads TGTGCCAGCAGTTCCCTAGGCATTGAGACCCAGTACTTC. It encodes CASSSLGIETQYF. The J gene is TRBJ2-5, the V gene TRBV27; D remains unclear. From germline, CDR1 is MNHEY and CDR2 SMNVEV (reference sequence). The CDR3 consists of 13 residues. The V gene lost 4 bases and the J gene lost 5 bases, with 11 bases spanning the gap.

This clonotype was detected many times. The gene calls are TRBV9 and TRBJ1-1; 9 positions agree with TRBD1. The CDR3 has 15 amino acids. Trimming took 3 bases from V and 5 from J; bases not matched to a gene: 8. Germline V gene sequence: CDR1 SGDLS, CDR2 YYNGEE. The DNA for the CDR3 is TGTGCCAGCAGCGCCAAACAGGGGGCGAGGACTGAAGCTTTCTTT. Protein product: CASSAKQGARTEAFF.

This clonotype showed up many times. The chain employs TRBV6-1 and TRBJ1-2; weak D call: TRBD1 (5 bases). Trimming took off 6 bases at V and 4 bases at J, with 15 bases between the two ends. Looked up from germline, CDR1 is MNHNS and CDR2 is SASEGT. The CDR3 is 14 residues long. The CDR3 nucleotides read TGTGCCAGCAGCCTCCAGAGGGGCTTCTATGGCTACACCTTC. This encodes CASSLQRGFYGYTF.

This clonotype has at least ten counts. The chain is built from TRBV9 and TRBJ2-7; no firm D call. CDR1 and CDR2 from the germline V gene are SGDLS and YYNGEE. There are 15 residues in the CDR3. V lost 0 bases to trimming and J lost 0 bases, with 10 bases between them. The CDR3 reads CASSVGTATSYEQYF. DNA of the CDR3: TGTGCCAGCAGCGTAGGAACGGCAACCTCCTACGAGCAGTACTTC.

This clonotype was found many times. The rearrangement links TRBV28 to TRBJ1-1; D is unclear. The ends were cut back, 4 bases at V and 1 base at J, with 16 bases in the middle. The CDR3 covers 16 residues. Looked up from germline, CDR1 is MDHEN and CDR2 is SYDVKM. The CDR3 DNA follows: TGTGCCAGCAGTTCCCTCTCGGCGGCAGGGAACACTGAAGCTTTCTTT. Amino acid sequence: CASSSLSAAGNTEAFF.

This clonotype occurred many times. The chain combines TRBV29-1 with TRBJ2-7; a weak D match, TRBD1 (6 bases). The CDR3 spans 13 residues. The V gene lost 1 base and the J gene lost 0 bases, with 7 bases spanning the gap. The V gene's germline CDR1 is SQVTM and CDR2 ANQGSEA. CDR3 region: CSVEGQDSYEQYF. CDR3 DNA: TGCAGCGTTGAAGGACAGGACTCCTACGAGCAGTACTTC.

This clonotype was seen many times. The chain joins TRBV12-3 or TRBV12-4 to TRBJ1-5; no clear D gene. With 4 bases removed from V and 0 bases from J, the gap between germline ends came to 10 bases. The CDR3 is 15 residues long. Here the CDR3 DNA reads TGTGCCAGCAGTTCCCGTCCCTATAGCAATCAGCCCCAGCATTTT. Protein product: CASSSRPYSNQPQHF.

This clonotype was observed a handful of times. The V call is TRBV20-1, the J call TRBJ1-2; the match to TRBD1 covers 7 bases. Germline CDR1 and CDR2: DFQATT and SNEGSKA (reference sequence). The trim removed 2 bases at V and 4 bases at J, leaving 7 bases unmatched. CDR3 length: 14 amino acids. CDR3 amino acids: CSARISGTAYGYTF. Written as DNA, the CDR3 is TGCAGTGCTAGAATATCGGGGACAGCCTATGGCTACACCTTC.

J is TRBJ2-5 and V is TRBV20-1; possibly TRBD2 for D (5 bases). The ends were cut back, 0 bases at V and 0 bases at J, with 8 bases in the middle. This CDR3 contains 14 residues. CDR1 DFQATT and CDR2 SNEGSKA come from the germline V gene (reference sequence). In nucleotides, the CDR3 is TGCAGTGCTAGAGATGACGGGAACCAAGAGACCCAGTACTTC. This sequence encodes CSARDDGNQETQYF.

In its sample, this clonotype was seen many times. The chain joins TRBV30 to TRBJ1-2, with TRBD1 identical over 9 bases. The V and J ends lost 5 bases and 7 bases, in that order; junction bases with no gene match: 5. The CDR3 spans 12 residues. CDR1 is GTSNPN and CDR2 is SVGIG in the germline V gene (reference sequence). As DNA, the CDR3 is TGTGCCTGGGCCACAGGGGGCGGTGGCTACACCTTC. Encoded protein: CAWATGGGGYTF. The whole variable domain, filled in from reference TRBV30 and TRBJ1-2, reads SQTIHQWPATLVQPVGSPLSLECTVEGTSNPNLYWYRQAAGRGLQLLFYSVGIGQISSEVPQNLSASRPQDRQFILSSKKLLLSDSGFYLCAWATGGGGYTFGSGTRLTVV.

The V and J genes are TRBV27 and TRBJ1-1, with D possibly matching TRBD1 (6 bases). V lost 2 bases and J 7 bases, leaving 17 bases between the germline ends. From germline, CDR1 is MNHEY and CDR2 SMNVEV (reference sequence). The CDR3 loop spans 15 amino acids. CDR3 coding DNA: TGTGCCAGCAGTTTAGGTGGGGGCAGAGCCTTTGAAGCTTTCTTT. Its protein is CASSLGGGRAFEAFF.

This clonotype was found many times. This rearrangement joins TRBV10-3 to TRBJ1-1; TRBD1 might be the D (5 bases). The CDR3 is 13 residues long. Germline V lookup: CDR1 ENHRY, CDR2 SYGVKD. V was trimmed by 7 bases and J by 0 bases, leaving 9 bases between them. Here the CDR3 reads CAITGAVNTEAFF. CDR3 DNA sequence: TGTGCCATCACCGGGGCAGTGAACACTGAAGCTTTCTTT.

In its sample, this clonotype was seen many times. The chain couples TRBV19 to TRBJ2-2; D unresolved. The germline gives CDR1 LNHDA, CDR2 SQIVND (reference sequence). The CDR3 is made up of 14 amino acids. V shed 7 bases and J shed 2 bases, with 11 bases lying between them. CDR3 in DNA: TGTGCCAGTACCCTCGAATTAAACACCGGGGAGCTGTTTTTT. Its translation is CASTLELNTGELFF.

Only one count was recorded for this clonotype. The rearrangement links TRBV6-2 or TRBV6-3 to TRBJ2-7, with D maybe TRBD2 (6 bases). The CDR3 runs to 12 residues. Germline CDR1 and CDR2: MNHEY and SVGEGT. Trimming left V 2 bases short and J 12 bases short, with 14 bases between. This CDR3 is CASSYLSGSLYF. CDR3 nucleotide sequence: TGTGCCAGCAGTTACCTATCCGGGAGCTTGTACTTC.

The sample holds many counts of this clonotype. The chain combines TRBV6-1 with TRBJ1-2; TRBD1 might be the D (6 bases). Germline CDR1 reads MNHNS; CDR2 reads SASEGT. The CDR3 runs to 13 residues. Trimming took off 7 bases at V and 2 bases at J, with 11 bases between the two ends. The CDR3 coding sequence is TGTGCCAGCATCGGACAGCCAAACTATGGCTACACCTTC. Protein: CASIGQPNYGYTF.

This clonotype was picked up many times. The V gene is TRBV28, the J gene TRBJ2-5; TRBD1 is a possible D gene (5 bases). Trimming cost V 3 bases and J 5 bases, with 16 bases left between them. This CDR3 contains 15 residues. The V gene's germline CDR1 is MDHEN and CDR2 SYDVKM. The CDR3 nucleotides are TGTGCCAGCAGTTTTTTCCAGGGTCCGGAGGAGACCCAGTACTTC. Translated, it gives CASSFFQGPEETQYF.

The rearrangement links TRBV29-1 to TRBJ1-1, with 9 bases aligning to TRBD1. Trimming took 3 bases from V and 4 from J; bases not matched to a gene: 3. Germline loops: CDR1 SQVTM, CDR2 ANQGSEA. The CDR3 consists of 13 residues. This CDR3 reads CSVDRQGGTEAFF. DNA of the CDR3: TGCAGCGTTGACCGACAGGGGGGCACTGAAGCTTTCTTT.

This clonotype was found many times. The chain combines TRBV9 with TRBJ1-1, with D possibly TRBD1 on 5 matching bases. Trimming removed 0 bases at V and 5 bases at J, with 17 bases between. Germline lookup yields CDR1 SGDLS and CDR2 YYNGEE. This CDR3 spans 16 amino acids. CDR3: CASSVAPAGSRTEAFF. The CDR3 coding sequence is TGTGCCAGCAGCGTAGCTCCGGCAGGGTCGAGGACTGAAGCTTTCTTT.

The rearrangement links TRBV6-1 to TRBJ1-1; 8 bases are a match to TRBD1. CDR3 length: 14 residues. The V gene's germline CDR1 is MNHNS and CDR2 SASEGT. V was clipped by 7 bases and J by 1 base; unmatched bases: 5. CDR3 amino acids: CASTRGTGNTEAFF. The CDR3 nucleotides are TGTGCCAGCACCCGCGGGACAGGGAACACTGAAGCTTTCTTT.